These 27 T cell receptor beta chains were all obtained from the same sample, sequenced in a study of blood T cells in healthy people across ages. PCR was performed a second time for 7 to 11 cycles using a sample-barcoded 5' primer and a J-beta primer mix. MiXCR, run by TCRdb on the 5' RACE reads, gives a single entry per CDR3 protein. The table has 1.6 million or so distinct CDR3 sequences, about 32% seen once; the top ten hold about 11%. Material: blood. These receptors were collected from a woman aged 25 to 39 in good health.

This clonotype turned up a few times. The chain uses TRBV7-2 and TRBJ2-7; 12 bases fit TRBD2. Trimming removed 2 bases from V and 7 bases from J; junction bases left unmatched: 6. CDR3 length: 15 amino acids. Germline V gene sequence: CDR1 SGHTA, CDR2 FQGNSA. CDR3 in DNA: TGTGCCAGCAGCTTACTAGCGGGAGGGCCTCAGGAGCAGTACTTC. This sequence encodes CASSLLAGGPQEQYF.

The chain combines TRBV3-1 with TRBJ1-2, with 8 nucleotides matching TRBD1. The CDR3 has 15 amino acids. The germline gives CDR1 LGHDT, CDR2 YNNKEL (reference sequence). The J segment lost 4 bases and the V segment lost 0 bases, leaving 4 bases of the junction unmatched. CDR3 in DNA: TGTGCCAGCAGCCAAGAGACGGACAGGGCCTATGGCTACACCTTC. Protein sequence: CASSQETDRAYGYTF.

The chain uses TRBV3-1 and TRBJ2-1; tentatively, D is TRBD2 (6 bases). Per germline, CDR1 LGHDT and CDR2 YNNKEL (reference sequence). The length of the CDR3 is 14 residues. V was pared by 5 bases and J by 9 bases, with 17 bases between. The DNA of the CDR3 is TGTGCCAGCAGCTTCCCTCGCGGGGATAGTGAGCAGTTCTTC. Its protein is CASSFPRGDSEQFF.

In its sample, this clonotype was seen many times. The chain uses TRBV4-2 and TRBJ1-2; D remains ambiguous. V gave up 1 base and J gave up 0 bases, with 9 bases separating them. CDR3 size: 15 residues. Germline values: CDR1 LGHNA, CDR2 YNFKEQ. The CDR3 loop is CASSQGQTPNYGYTF. Written as DNA, the CDR3 is TGTGCCAGCAGCCAAGGGCAGACCCCTAACTATGGCTACACCTTC.

Concerning this clonotype: At one of its ends the junction is not consistent with the germline gene, which may arise from a read error. This chain links TRBV5-1 with TRBJ2-5, with TRBD2 matching 12 bases. CDR1 and CDR2 (germline): SGHRS, YFSETQ. The CDR3 runs 17 residues. The DNA of the CDR3 is TGCGCCGGCAGCTTGGCTCCGACTAGCGGGAGTCAGGAGACCCAGTACTTC. This codes for CAGSLAPTSGSQETQYF.

In this sample, this clonotype turned up a few times. The V call is TRBV5-6, the J call TRBJ2-5; 9 bases map to TRBD2. The germline gives CDR1 SGHDT, CDR2 YYEEEE. Losses at the gene ends were 3 bases for V and 5 bases for J; bases not matched to a gene: 8. The CDR3 sequence is 15 residues long. CDR3 protein: CASSSEGLAEETQYF. The CDR3, as DNA: TGTGCCAGCAGCTCCGAGGGACTAGCCGAGGAGACCCAGTACTTC.

A word on this clonotype: Being one base from a much bigger clone, this may be a read error. V is TRBV25-1 and J is TRBJ2-1; D tentatively reads TRBD1 or TRBD2 (5 bases each). Germline CDR1 reads MGHDK; CDR2 reads SYGVNS. This CDR3 has 14 residues. Between the trimmed V and J ends, which lost 11 bases and 8 bases, there was a span of 22 bases. The CDR3 DNA follows: TGTGCCGTAAGTGAGGGGATAGGGGAATATGAGCAGTTCTTC. Its translation: CAVSEGIGEYEQFF.

This clonotype was counted between two and nine times. Mismatch with germline at one junction end may stem from a read error. V is TRBV7-9 and J is TRBJ2-5, with a tentative D call TRBD2 (5 bases). Germline assignment: CDR1 SEHNR and CDR2 FQNEAQ (reference sequence). The CDR3 length is 14 residues. The CDR3 nucleotides read TGTGCCAACAGCGGCGGGCCCTACCAAGAGACCCAGTACTTC. It yields the protein CANSGGPYQETQYF.

The CDR3 loop is CSAKYPGTDTQYF. The DNA for the CDR3 is TGCAGTGCCAAGTACCCGGGCACAGATACGCAGTATTTT. The V and J genes are TRBV20-1 and TRBJ2-3; the D is unclear. Germline V gene lookup returns CDR1 DFQATT and CDR2 SNEGSKA (reference sequence). This CDR3 is built from 13 residues. V was cut by 6 bases and J by 1 base, with 11 bases left in between.

The chain combines TRBV10-3 with TRBJ2-3; 13 positions match TRBD2. Germline loops: CDR1 ENHRY, CDR2 SYGVKD. The CDR3 runs to 15 residues. J was trimmed by 3 bases and V by 5 bases; bases with no gene match: 2. Here the CDR3 reads CAISKGLAGTDTQYF. The CDR3 DNA sequence: TGTGCCATCAGTAAGGGACTAGCGGGAACAGATACGCAGTATTTT.

The genes are TRBV5-5 and TRBJ2-3; D may match TRBD1 or TRBD2 (5 bases each). Germline lookup yields CDR1 SGHKS and CDR2 YYEKEE (reference sequence). The CDR3 contains 18 residues. Deletions cut 4 bases from V and 14 bases from J, with 35 bases between. The CDR3 DNA sequence: TGTGCCAGCAGCGAGGAGATGGCCTCTCTGGGACCAAACCGCGGGCCGTATTTT. It codes for CASSEEMASLGPNRGPYF.

This clonotype was detected only a few times. This chain joins TRBV6-2 or TRBV6-3 and TRBJ1-5, with a weak D call TRBD1 (5 bases). V lost 0 bases and J 6 bases, leaving 12 bases between the germline ends. CDR3 length: 15 residues. Germline V gene sequence: CDR1 MNHEY, CDR2 SVGEGT. The CDR3, as DNA: TGTGCCAGCAGTTACTCGAACACGAGGGGTCAGCCCCAGCATTTT. Translating it yields CASSYSNTRGQPQHF.

This clonotype was seen only a few times. The chain combines TRBV5-1 with TRBJ2-5; D gene unclear. CDR3 length: 15 residues. Germline-derived CDR1 and CDR2 are SGHRS and YFSETQ. V lost 1 base and J lost 2, with 12 bases in between. CDR3 bases: TGCGCCAGCAGCTTGCAAGGACGCATTCAAGAGACCCAGTACTTC. Protein sequence: CASSLQGRIQETQYF.

The table lists this clonotype with a few counts. A junction end diverges from the germline sequence, so it may reflect a read error. The chain carries TRBV2 and TRBJ1-2; D not resolved. The CDR3 is made up of 12 amino acids. CDR1 and CDR2 (germline): SNHLY, FYNNEI. The CDR3 spells CASRGLDYGYTF. The CDR3 region has the DNA TGCGCCAGCAGAGGACTGGACTATGGCTACACCTTC.

This clonotype was seen a few times. The junction departs from germline at one end; a sequencing error may be responsible. V usage is TRBV9 and J usage is TRBJ2-7, with D possibly being TRBD2 (7 bases). Germline V gives CDR1 SGDLS, CDR2 YYNGEE. This CDR3 has 15 residues. In DNA, the CDR3 is TGTGCTAGCAGCGTAGAGGGGGGGTTGGGAAACGAGCAGTACTTC. Its translation: CASSVEGGLGNEQYF. Supplemented by reference TRBV9 and TRBJ2-7, the full variable domain reads DSGVTQTPKHLITATGQRVTLRCSPRSGDLSVYWYQQSLDQGLQFLIQYYNGEERAKGNILERFSAQQFPDLHSELNLSSLELGDSALYFCASSVEGGLGNEQYFGPGTRLTVT.

The sample holds one count of this clonotype. This sequence joins TRBV3-1 and TRBJ2-4; TRBD1 is a possible D gene (5 bases). The last part of the DNA fits TRBJ2-5 better; the J call may be wrong. In germline, CDR1 is LGHDT, CDR2 YNNKEL (reference sequence). CDR3 length equals 14 residues. The CDR3 DNA reads TGTGCCAGCGCGAAACTTCAGGGCGGAGAGACCCAGTACTTC. Its protein is CASAKLQGGETQYF.

The gene calls are TRBV6-2 or TRBV6-3 and TRBJ1-1; D remains unclear. Germline CDR1 and CDR2: MNHEY and SVGEGT. The germline V and J ends were trimmed by 2 bases and 10 bases, with 5 bases remaining between them. CDR3 size: 10 residues. The CDR3 region is CASSYPRAFF. The CDR3 coding sequence is TGTGCCAGCAGTTACCCCCGAGCTTTCTTT.

This rearrangement joins TRBV9 to TRBJ2-7; D is undetermined. Per germline, CDR1 SGDLS and CDR2 YYNGEE. The CDR3 sequence is 13 residues long. Trimming left V 3 bases short and J 1 base short, with 8 bases between. The CDR3 spells CASSGPRSYEQYF. The CDR3 nucleotides are TGTGCCAGCAGCGGACCCAGGTCCTACGAGCAGTACTTC.

This clonotype has only a few counts. The rearrangement joins TRBV28 to TRBJ2-3, with D perhaps matching TRBD1 (5 bases). The CDR3 has 15 amino acids. Germline loops: CDR1 MDHEN, CDR2 SYDVKM. The germline V and J ends were trimmed by 3 bases and 1 base, with 11 bases remaining between them. The CDR3 bases are TGTGCCAGCAGTTTTTGGGGCGAGGGCACAGATACGCAGTATTTT. Its protein product is CASSFWGEGTDTQYF.

This clonotype has only one observation. CDR3 sequence (DNA): TGTGCCTGGAGTTCCGGCTTGACTGAAGCTTTCTTT. Protein product: CAWSSGLTEAFF. V gene TRBV30 combines with J gene TRBJ1-1; no reliable D call. CDR1 is GTSNPN, CDR2 SVGIG, per germline (reference sequence). Trimming took off 2 bases at V and 5 bases at J, with 9 bases between the two ends. The CDR3 consists of 12 residues.

The J gene is TRBJ2-2, the V gene TRBV2; TRBD2 matches 10 bases. Germline-derived CDR1 and CDR2 are SNHLY and FYNNEI. The J segment lost 4 bases and the V segment lost 6 bases, leaving 8 bases of the junction unmatched. The CDR3 consists of 16 residues. The CDR3 sequence is CASRVGTSASTGELFF. The CDR3 DNA reads TGTGCCAGCAGGGTTGGGACTAGCGCAAGCACCGGGGAGCTGTTTTTT.

The V call is TRBV12-3 or TRBV12-4, the J call TRBJ2-7; D tentatively reads TRBD1 or TRBD2 (5 bases each). This CDR3 comprises 14 residues. V was clipped by 2 bases and J by 6 bases, with 14 bases between them. This CDR3 reads CASSLPGGLGEQYF. The CDR3 DNA reads as TGTGCCAGCAGTTTACCTGGGGGTCTGGGCGAGCAGTACTTC.

This clonotype was counted between two and nine times. The chain employs TRBV13 and TRBJ2-3; 11 bases are shared with TRBD2. V gave up 6 bases and J gave up 4 bases; unmatched junction bases: 6. Germline V gene lookup returns CDR1 PRHDT and CDR2 FYEKMQ (reference sequence). The CDR3 contains 15 residues. The DNA of the CDR3 is TGTGCCAGCAGTCCCGGGACTAGCGGCCCAGATACGCAGTATTTT. Encoded protein: CASSPGTSGPDTQYF.

This chain joins TRBV3-1 and TRBJ1-2; no firm D call. The length of the CDR3 is 13 residues. Germline V gene data show CDR1 as LGHDT and CDR2 as YNNKEL (reference sequence). V gave up 1 base and J gave up 4 bases, with 7 bases separating them. The CDR3: CASSQVEPYGYTF. The CDR3 nucleotides are TGTGCCAGCAGCCAAGTTGAGCCCTATGGCTACACCTTC. The complete variable domain, with remaining parts taken from reference TRBV3-1 and TRBJ1-2, reads DTAVSQTPKYLVTQMGNDKSIKCEQNLGHDTMYWYKQDSKKFLKIMFSYNNKELIINETVPNRFSPKSPDKAHLNLHINSLELGDSAVYFCASSQVEPYGYTFGSGTRLTVV.

This chain links TRBV7-6 with TRBJ2-7; 7 positions agree with TRBD2. The CDR3 is made up of 16 amino acids. Trimming cost V 0 bases and J 2 bases; bases outside gene matches: 7. CDR1 and CDR2 from the germline V gene are SGHVS and FNYEAQ. CDR3 amino acids: CASSLALAAGAYEQYF. In DNA, the CDR3 is TGTGCCAGCAGCTTAGCCCTGGCTGCGGGGGCCTACGAGCAGTACTTC.

About this clonotype itself: Its ends do not fully match the called genes, so a read error is possible. This chain joins TRBV10-3 and TRBJ1-5; perhaps TRBD1 as D (6 bases). Germline loops: CDR1 ENHRY, CDR2 SYGVKD. The CDR3 contains 13 residues. CDR3 DNA: TGCGCCATTATGGACGGTCAGGGGCAGCCCCAGCATTTT. As protein: CAIMDGQGQPQHF.

The chain uses TRBV3-1 and TRBJ1-2; 7 bases are shared with TRBD1. The V gene end was trimmed by 5 bases and the J gene end by 2 bases; junction bases not matched to a gene: 5. The CDR3 runs to 14 residues. Germline-derived CDR1 and CDR2 are LGHDT and YNNKEL (reference sequence). The CDR3 region has the DNA TGTGCCAGCAGCACCCAGACAGGGAACTATGGCTACACCTTC. It codes for CASSTQTGNYGYTF. Based on the CDR3 plus reference TRBV3-1 and TRBJ1-2, the full variable domain is DTAVSQTPKYLVTQMGNDKSIKCEQNLGHDTMYWYKQDSKKFLKIMFSYNNKELIINETVPNRFSPKSPDKAHLNLHINSLELGDSAVYFCASSTQTGNYGYTFGSGTRLTVV.